These 26 T cell receptor beta chains originate from one sample sequenced in a study of cytotoxic CD8 clonotypes in ibrutinib-treated CLL. Produced via immunoSEQ multiplex PCR; TCRdb's table is partial and in-frame only. The sample lists around 250,000 clones; less than 75% were seen once. This sample comprised PBMCs, obtained after 24 months of ibrutinib treatment. The receptors stem from a human donor with chronic lymphocytic leukemia.

This clone showed up just a few times. The chain carries TRBV4-2 and TRBJ2-3; D gene uncertain. The CDR3 is 16 residues long. Trimming took 4 bases from V and 1 from J, leaving 15 bases between them. The germline CDR1 and CDR2 sequences are LGHNA and YNFKEQ. CDR3 protein: CASSPLVGRGTDTQYF. As DNA, the CDR3 is TGTGCCAGCAGCCCCCTAGTAGGAAGAGGCACAGATACGCAGTATTTT.

CDR3 amino acids: CASSPPGTASYEQYF. CDR3 sequence (DNA): TGTGCCAGCAGTCCCCCAGGGACAGCATCCTACGAGCAGTACTTC. V is TRBV28 and J is TRBJ2-5, with 7 bases identical to TRBD1. Gene TRBJ2-7 matches the end of the DNA better, so the J call may be wrong. The germline V gene has CDR1 MDHEN and CDR2 SYDVKM. The CDR3 is made up of 15 amino acids.

The rearrangement uses TRBV9 and TRBJ2-1; D may be TRBD1 (5 bases). CDR3 size: 13 residues. The V end was cut by 5 bases, the J end by 4 bases, with 10 bases between. In germline, CDR1 is SGDLS, CDR2 YYNGEE. The CDR3 sequence: CASSQGTYNEQFF. CDR3 nucleotides: TGTGCCAGCAGTCAGGGCACGTACAATGAGCAGTTCTTC.

V and J are TRBV5-1 and TRBJ2-1; D tentatively reads TRBD1 or TRBD2 (5 bases each). The germline V gene has CDR1 SGHRS and CDR2 YFSETQ. The CDR3 sequence is 14 residues long. The germline V and J ends were trimmed by 0 bases and 6 bases, with 10 bases remaining between them. CDR3 DNA sequence: TGCGCCAGCAGCTTGGCCGCAGGGAGCAATGAGCAGTTCTTC. Translating it yields CASSLAAGSNEQFF.

This clone was observed a single time. The chain recombines TRBV5-1 with TRBJ2-7, with 9 bases that match TRBD1. Germline V gene data show CDR1 as SGHRS and CDR2 as YFSETQ. The CDR3 extends over 20 amino acids. V dropped 3 bases and J dropped 5; count of bases not matched to a gene: 24. The CDR3 is CASSYRWALDTGTGMDEQYF. Written as DNA, the CDR3 is TGCGCCAGCAGCTACCGTTGGGCCCTCGATACCGGGACAGGGATGGACGAGCAGTACTTC.

V gene TRBV9 combines with J gene TRBJ1-2; 11 bases map to TRBD1. Germline CDR1 reads SGDLS; CDR2 reads YYNGEE. The CDR3 totals 17 residues. V trimming: 0 bases; J trimming: 4 bases; junction bases outside the gene matches: 8. CDR3 loop: CASSVGGQGAIAYGYTF. The CDR3, as DNA: TGTGCCAGCAGCGTAGGAGGACAGGGGGCGATTGCCTATGGCTACACCTTC.

This clone has more than one count but fewer than ten. The chain links TRBV7-2 to TRBJ2-1, with TRBD1 identical over 7 bases. The length of the CDR3 is 12 residues. The germline V gene has CDR1 SGHTA and CDR2 FQGNSA. Trimming at V came to 7 bases and at J to 12 bases, leaving 9 bases not matched to a gene. CDR3 DNA sequence: TGTGCCAGCACCACCGAGGGGGCCTGGCAGTTCTTC. Amino acid sequence: CASTTEGAWQFF.

The chain uses TRBV7-9 and TRBJ2-7, with D hard to call. V was pared by 3 bases and J by 6 bases, with 12 bases between. This CDR3 spans 13 amino acids. Germline loops: CDR1 SEHNR, CDR2 FQNEAQ (reference sequence). The CDR3 is CASSFSSLSEQYF. The CDR3 coding sequence is TGTGCCAGCAGCTTTTCATCGTTAAGCGAGCAGTACTTC. The whole variable domain, filled in from reference TRBV7-9 and TRBJ2-7, reads DTGVSQNPRHKITKRGQNVTFRCDPISEHNRLYWYRQTLGQGPEFLTYFQNEAQLEKSRLLSDRFSAERPKGSFSTLEIQRTEQGDSAMYLCASSFSSLSEQYFGPGTRLTVT.

This rearrangement joins TRBV5-6 to TRBJ2-1, with a possible D match to TRBD1 (6 bases). The CDR3 has 15 amino acids. With 1 base removed from V and 4 bases from J, the gap between germline ends came to 12 bases. Germline V gives CDR1 SGHDT, CDR2 YYEEEE. CDR3 in DNA: TGTGCCAGCAGCTTGCGGCAGGGGATTTACAATGAGCAGTTCTTC. This gives the protein CASSLRQGIYNEQFF.

The V gene is TRBV5-1, the J gene TRBJ2-2; no firm D call. V lost 0 bases and J lost 3, with 6 bases in between. Germline V gene sequence: CDR1 SGHRS, CDR2 YFSETQ. This CDR3 is 14 amino acids long. CDR3 coding DNA: TGCGCCAGCAGCTTGGCGGCTTACACCGGGGAGCTGTTTTTT. Amino acids: CASSLAAYTGELFF.

J is TRBJ1-1 and V is TRBV28; 8 positions match TRBD1. The V gene's germline CDR1 is MDHEN and CDR2 SYDVKM. The CDR3 is made up of 14 amino acids. Germline trimming cut 7 bases from V and 6 bases from J; bases unmatched to any gene: 10. DNA for the CDR3: TGTGCCAGCACCACCGGGCAGGGGGCCGCTGAAGCTTTCTTT. Its protein is CASTTGQGAAEAFF.

This chain joins TRBV7-9 and TRBJ1-2; 9 bases are a match to TRBD1. CDR3 length equals 16 residues. J gave up 6 bases and V 1 base, and 9 bases lay outside the gene matches. CDR1 is SEHNR, CDR2 FQNEAQ, per germline (reference sequence). CDR3 loop: CASSLDGTGTIDGYTF. CDR3 bases: TGTGCCAGCAGCTTAGATGGGACAGGGACGATAGATGGCTACACCTTC.

The chain recombines TRBV30 with TRBJ2-1; D gene ambiguous. Germline loops: CDR1 GTSNPN, CDR2 SVGIG (reference sequence). The CDR3 covers 13 residues. Between the trimmed V and J ends, which lost 0 bases and 10 bases, there was a span of 13 bases. CDR3 DNA: TGTGCCTGGAGTGTACGCGTCATTGGGGAGCAGTTCTTC. Its translation: CAWSVRVIGEQFF. The full variable domain, in which reference TRBV30 and TRBJ2-1 provide the parts outside the CDR3, is SQTIHQWPATLVQPVGSPLSLECTVEGTSNPNLYWYRQAAGRGLQLLFYSVGIGQISSEVPQNLSASRPQDRQFILSSKKLLLSDSGFYLCAWSVRVIGEQFFGPGTRLTVL.

The chain recombines TRBV5-1 with TRBJ2-2; D gene uncertain. Germline V gene lookup returns CDR1 SGHRS and CDR2 YFSETQ. The CDR3 is made up of 13 amino acids. The germline V and J ends were trimmed by 0 bases and 3 bases, with 3 bases remaining between them. CDR3 nucleotide sequence: TGCGCCAGCAGCTTGGGAGACACCGGGGAGCTGTTTTTT. This encodes CASSLGDTGELFF.

The chain combines TRBV28 with TRBJ2-7; unclear D gene. This CDR3 spans 14 amino acids. Germline CDR1 reads MDHEN; CDR2 reads SYDVKM. V was cut by 4 bases and J by 2 bases, with 12 bases left in between. Here the CDR3 reads CASSSPDNPYEQYF. In nucleotides, the CDR3 is TGTGCCAGCAGTTCGCCCGACAATCCCTACGAGCAGTACTTC.

The chain links TRBV18 to TRBJ2-5; no clear D. The CDR3 has 14 residues. From germline, CDR1 is KGHSH and CDR2 LQKENI. Trimming stripped 1 base from V and 2 bases from J, with 8 bases between. CDR3 amino acids: CASSPRTLQETQYF. In DNA form, the CDR3 reads TGTGCCAGCTCACCACGTACATTACAAGAGACCCAGTACTTC.

The chain recombines TRBV9 with TRBJ2-3; no clear D gene. The CDR3 has 13 residues. V dropped 2 bases and J dropped 1 base, with 5 bases sitting between them. Germline V CDR1 and CDR2: SGDLS, YYNGEE. The CDR3 bases are TGTGCCAGCAGCGTCACGGGCACAGATACGCAGTATTTT. Its protein is CASSVTGTDTQYF.

The table lists this clone with a count of one. The J gene is TRBJ2-3, the V gene TRBV9, with TRBD1 identical over 7 bases. This CDR3 comprises 15 residues. CDR1 SGDLS and CDR2 YYNGEE come from the germline V gene. V was clipped by 6 bases and J by 3 bases; unmatched bases: 10. CDR3 region: CASTETGNPTDTQYF. CDR3 nucleotides: TGTGCCAGCACCGAGACAGGGAATCCGACAGATACGCAGTATTTT. Supplemented by reference TRBV9 and TRBJ2-3, the full variable domain reads DSGVTQTPKHLITATGQRVTLRCSPRSGDLSVYWYQQSLDQGLQFLIQYYNGEERAKGNILERFSAQQFPDLHSELNLSSLELGDSALYFCASTETGNPTDTQYFGPGTRLTVL.

The V gene is TRBV9, the J gene TRBJ2-3, with 7 bases fitting TRBD1. The CDR3 totals 15 residues. V gave up 0 bases and J gave up 2 bases; unmatched junction bases: 3. Looked up from germline, CDR1 is SGDLS and CDR2 is YYNGEE. The CDR3 loop is CASSVGGTDTDTQYF. CDR3 DNA: TGTGCCAGCAGCGTAGGAGGGACAGACACAGATACGCAGTATTTT.

This chain uses TRBV5-1 with TRBJ1-1, with D possibly matching TRBD1 (5 bases). Trimming cost V 4 bases and J 1 base, with 14 bases left between them. The CDR3 loop spans 15 amino acids. Germline assignment: CDR1 SGHRS and CDR2 YFSETQ. CDR3 nucleotide sequence: TGCGCCAGCAGCCCCGGGGGGGGTGAGAACACTGAAGCTTTCTTT. As protein: CASSPGGGENTEAFF.

This clone was detected a few times. The V call is TRBV7-2, the J call TRBJ2-7; D call uncertain. Germline values: CDR1 SGHTA, CDR2 FQGNSA. Deletions cut 0 bases from V and 8 bases from J, with 8 bases between. The CDR3 is 12 residues long. CDR3 residues: CASSLAPVQQYF. The CDR3 DNA is TGTGCCAGCAGCTTAGCGCCAGTGCAGCAGTACTTC.

This chain uses TRBV29-1 with TRBJ2-7; D remains ambiguous. The CDR3 sequence is 13 residues long. The germline CDR1 and CDR2 sequences are SQVTM and ANQGSEA. V gave up 2 bases and J gave up 2 bases, with 10 bases separating them. In DNA, the CDR3 is TGCAGCGTTGAACTATCCGGACCCTACGAGCAGTACTTC. Translated: CSVELSGPYEQYF.

This clone was detected only once. The chain employs TRBV30 and TRBJ2-7, with 8 bases fitting TRBD2. The germline V gene has CDR1 GTSNPN and CDR2 SVGIG (reference sequence). The CDR3 has 12 residues. The trim removed 5 bases at V and 6 bases at J, leaving 6 bases unmatched. CDR3 sequence reads: CAWGIGRGEQYF. The CDR3 DNA is TGTGCCTGGGGCATCGGGAGGGGCGAGCAGTACTTC.

This CDR3 reads CASSLRATEAFF. The CDR3 DNA sequence: TGTGCCAGCAGTCTCCGGGCGACTGAAGCTTTCTTT. The rearrangement links TRBV28 to TRBJ1-1; no definite D call. The V gene lost 5 bases and the J gene lost 5 bases, with 9 bases spanning the gap. There are 12 residues in the CDR3. Germline assignment: CDR1 MDHEN and CDR2 SYDVKM.

This sequence joins TRBV30 and TRBJ2-3, with D tentatively TRBD2 (5 bases). Trimming took 5 bases from V and 5 from J, leaving 14 bases between them. Germline V gene sequence: CDR1 GTSNPN, CDR2 SVGIG (reference sequence). The length of the CDR3 is 13 residues. The CDR3 is CAWGNWELDTQYF. The CDR3 DNA is TGTGCCTGGGGTAACTGGGAGTTAGATACGCAGTATTTT.

This clone was detected only a few times. The V and J genes are TRBV6-6 and TRBJ2-1, with TRBD2 as a possible D gene (5 bases). The CDR3 is 13 residues long. Trimming took 6 bases from V and 4 from J, leaving 10 bases between them. Germline V gives CDR1 MNHNY, CDR2 SVGAGI (reference sequence). The CDR3 DNA follows: TGTGCCAGCAGAGTAGCGACTTACAATGAGCAGTTCTTC. This translates into CASRVATYNEQFF.